Listed here are 27 T cell receptor beta chains from one sample, sequenced in a study of T cell repertoires in cytomegalovirus infection. MiXCR was run by TCRdb on the reads, yielding one entry per CDR3 protein. The sample comprises 680,000 or so distinct CDR3 sequences, less than 40% of which are singletons, and around 2.8% rests with the top ten. The sequenced material came from PBMCs. The receptors derive from a human donor in good health (CMV status not recorded). Some clones in this sample may be carry-over from other donors' samples.

This chain joins TRBV28 and TRBJ2-5; 10 nucleotides match TRBD2. J gave up 4 bases and V 5 bases, and 10 bases lay outside the gene matches. The CDR3 is 16 amino acids. Germline values: CDR1 MDHEN, CDR2 SYDVKM. The CDR3 region is CASSTSQREGRETQYF. The CDR3, as DNA: TGTGCCAGCAGTACCTCCCAGCGGGAGGGCCGAGAGACCCAGTACTTC.

Points on this clonotype: A much larger clone differs from this one at a single base, so this may be a read error. The CDR3 DNA reads as TGTGCCAGCAGCACCTGGACAGGGGTCGTCTCTGGGGCCAACGTCCTGACTTTC. This codes for CASSTWTGVVSGANVLTF. This sequence joins TRBV7-6 and TRBJ2-6; 9 nucleotides match TRBD1. V was clipped by 5 bases and J by 0 bases; unmatched bases: 8. In germline, CDR1 is SGHVS, CDR2 FNYEAQ. This CDR3 is built from 18 residues.

The CDR3 DNA is TGCAGTGCTCTTAGCGGGCTGGCCTACGAGCAGTACTTC. Amino acids: CSALSGLAYEQYF. This chain connects TRBV20-1 to TRBJ2-7; 7 bases match TRBD2. The germline V gene has CDR1 DFQATT and CDR2 SNEGSKA (reference sequence). The CDR3 runs 13 residues. J gave up 2 bases and V 5 bases, and 6 bases lay outside the gene matches.

The V and J genes are TRBV7-2 and TRBJ2-5; TRBD1 or TRBD2 may be the D gene (5 bases each). V was shortened by 3 bases and J by 9 bases, with 11 bases between the two germline ends. The CDR3 sequence is 12 residues long. The germline V gene encodes CDR1 SGHTA and CDR2 FQGNSA. The CDR3 sequence: CASSFGGIPQYF. In DNA, the CDR3 is TGTGCCAGCAGCTTTGGGGGAATCCCCCAGTACTTC.

The rearrangement uses TRBV19 and TRBJ2-1; 11 bases are a match to TRBD2. In germline, CDR1 is LNHDA, CDR2 SQIVND (reference sequence). This CDR3 is built from 15 residues. The J segment lost 5 bases and the V segment lost 6 bases, leaving 6 bases of the junction unmatched. Here the CDR3 reads CASRPGTSGHNEQFF. The CDR3 nucleotides are TGTGCCAGTAGGCCCGGGACTAGCGGCCACAATGAGCAGTTCTTC.

The sample holds a few counts of this clonotype. This chain connects TRBV10-3 to TRBJ2-7; D possibly corresponds to TRBD1 (5 bases). This CDR3 region has 12 residues. Germline V gene sequence: CDR1 ENHRY, CDR2 SYGVKD. V was trimmed by 4 bases and J by 4 bases, leaving 8 bases between them. The CDR3 nucleotides are TGTGCCATCAGTGTAGCAGGGTACGAGCAGTACTTC. Its protein product is CAISVAGYEQYF.

DNA of the CDR3: TGCGCCAGCAGCCAAGATGAAAGAGGCGGCTACACCTTC. Protein product: CASSQDERGGYTF. V is TRBV4-1 and J is TRBJ1-2; D gene ambiguous. Per the germline V gene, CDR1 is MGHRA and CDR2 is YSYEKL. With 0 bases removed from V and 8 bases from J, the gap between germline ends came to 10 bases. CDR3 length: 13 amino acids.

To note about this clonotype: Since a much larger clone is just one base distant, this may be a read error. The CDR3 ends on some other residue instead of the conserved phenylalanine or tryptophan, so this is likely a read error. The chain links TRBV7-9 to TRBJ1-5; no reliable D call. The germline V and J ends were trimmed by 0 bases and 6 bases, with 15 bases remaining between them. The V gene's germline CDR1 is SEHNR and CDR2 FQNEAQ (reference sequence). The CDR3 sequence is 16 residues long. CDR3 in amino acids: CASSLARAGPSQPQHL. CDR3 coding DNA: TGTGCCAGCAGCTTAGCACGGGCTGGGCCGAGTCAGCCCCAGCATTTG.

This chain joins TRBV5-6 and TRBJ2-3; D remains ambiguous. Looked up from germline, CDR1 is SGHDT and CDR2 is YYEEEE. The V and J ends lost 7 bases and 11 bases respectively, with 17 bases between them. The CDR3 covers 12 residues. CDR3 residues: CASGAEPSLQYF. For the CDR3, the DNA is TGTGCCAGCGGAGCAGAACCTAGTCTGCAGTATTTT.

There are a few counts of this clonotype. CDR3 amino acids: CASSQVLAGGRYNEQFF. DNA of the CDR3: TGTGCCAGCAGCCAAGTCCTAGCGGGAGGAAGGTACAATGAGCAGTTCTTC. V and J are TRBV14 and TRBJ2-1, with TRBD2 identical over 11 bases. The CDR3 runs 17 residues. Germline lookup yields CDR1 SGHDN and CDR2 FVKESK. V shed 1 base, J shed 4 bases, and the junction held 6 bases outside the gene matches. Together with reference TRBV14 and TRBJ2-1, the CDR3 gives the full variable domain: EAGVTQFPSHSVIEKGQTVTLRCDPISGHDNLYWYRRVMGKEIKFLLHFVKESKQDESGMPNNRFLAERTGGTYSTLKVQPAELEDSGVYFCASSQVLAGGRYNEQFFGPGTRLTVL.

The chain uses TRBV20-1 and TRBJ2-3; possibly TRBD1 or TRBD2 for D (5 bases each). This CDR3 contains 15 residues. The germline V gene encodes CDR1 DFQATT and CDR2 SNEGSKA (reference sequence). The V end was cut by 5 bases, the J end by 1 base, with 16 bases between. CDR3 protein: CSAWTGTTGTDTQYF. CDR3 nucleotide sequence: TGCAGTGCTTGGACCGGGACGACAGGCACAGATACGCAGTATTTT.

This clonotype has at least ten counts. V and J are TRBV7-2 and TRBJ2-1; 13 bases are shared with TRBD2. The CDR3 runs to 15 residues. V lost 3 bases, J lost 4 bases, and 0 bases stayed unmatched. Germline V gives CDR1 SGHTA, CDR2 FQGNSA. CDR3 coding DNA: TGTGCCAGCAGCTTGACTAGCGGGGGGTACAATGAGCAGTTCTTC. Translated: CASSLTSGGYNEQFF.

The genes are TRBV10-3 and TRBJ2-5, with 12 bases aligning to TRBD2. Germline V gene sequence: CDR1 ENHRY, CDR2 SYGVKD. This CDR3 region has 14 residues. V trimming: 9 bases; J trimming: 4 bases; junction bases outside the gene matches: 6. CDR3 protein: CAISPGLAGETQYF. In DNA form, the CDR3 reads TGTGCCATAAGTCCGGGACTAGCGGGAGAGACCCAGTACTTC.

This clonotype has more than one count but fewer than ten. The chain joins TRBV7-2 to TRBJ2-2, with 9 nucleotides matching TRBD2. The CDR3 extends over 18 amino acids. The germline V gene encodes CDR1 SGHTA and CDR2 FQGNSA. The ends lost 1 base at V and 5 bases at J; junction bases unmatched: 11. The CDR3 sequence: CASSLDLRLAGYTGELFF. For the CDR3, the DNA is TGTGCCAGCAGCTTAGATCTGCGTCTAGCGGGATATACCGGGGAGCTGTTTTTT. Together with reference TRBV7-2 and TRBJ2-2, the CDR3 gives the full variable domain: GAGVSQSPSNKVTEKGKDVELRCDPISGHTALYWYRQSLGQGLEFLIYFQGNSAPDKSGLPSDRFSAERTGGSVSTLTIQRTQQEDSAVYLCASSLDLRLAGYTGELFFGEGSRLTVL.

CDR3 region: CAILRGQETQYF. The CDR3 bases are TGTGCCATCTTGAGGGGTCAAGAGACCCAGTACTTC. The chain couples TRBV6-6 to TRBJ2-5, with D possibly called TRBD1 or TRBD2 (5 bases each). Between the trimmed V and J ends, which lost 10 bases and 2 bases, there was a span of 11 bases. The germline gives CDR1 MNHNY, CDR2 SVGAGI (reference sequence). This CDR3 spans 12 amino acids.

A few counts support this clonotype. V usage is TRBV6-5 and J usage is TRBJ1-1; the D is unclear. The CDR3 contains 19 residues. Trimming removed 0 bases from V and 0 bases from J, with 20 bases in between. Germline V gene lookup returns CDR1 MNHEY and CDR2 SVGAGI. The CDR3 DNA follows: TGTGCCAGCAGTTACTCGATCCCGGCCGACTCATTTATGAACACTGAAGCTTTCTTT. The encoded protein is CASSYSIPADSFMNTEAFF.

The chain has TRBV30 and TRBJ1-5; 7 positions agree with TRBD1. Losses at the gene ends were 2 bases for V and 3 bases for J; bases not matched to a gene: 10. The CDR3 is made up of 16 amino acids. Germline V gene sequence: CDR1 GTSNPN, CDR2 SVGIG (reference sequence). CDR3 sequence: CAWSPSGRGSNQPQHF. In nucleotides, the CDR3 is TGTGCCTGGAGTCCCTCGGGCAGGGGGTCCAATCAGCCCCAGCATTTT.

This clonotype was seen only a few times. The chain employs TRBV6-1 and TRBJ2-2, with D uncertain. V lost 2 bases and J 7 bases, leaving 11 bases between the germline ends. Germline values: CDR1 MNHNS, CDR2 SASEGT. The CDR3 is 14 residues long. CDR3 protein: CASSESHEFGELFF. CDR3 bases: TGTGCCAGCAGTGAATCTCACGAATTCGGGGAGCTGTTTTTT.

The CDR3 DNA follows: TGTGCCAGCAGCTTGCGGGGGCCGGCTGGCCCCTACAATGAGCAGTTCTTC. Translation: CASSLRGPAGPYNEQFF. This sequence joins TRBV5-6 and TRBJ2-1; D tentatively reads TRBD1 or TRBD2 (6 bases each). Germline CDR1 reads SGHDT; CDR2 reads YYEEEE. The V end was cut by 1 base, the J end by 2 bases, with 16 bases between. This CDR3 has 17 residues.

This clonotype was seen a few times. J is TRBJ1-2 and V is TRBV28; D perhaps matches TRBD1 (6 bases). This CDR3 has 14 amino acids. V was cut by 6 bases and J by 1 base, with 12 bases left in between. From germline, CDR1 is MDHEN and CDR2 SYDVKM. This chain's CDR3 is CASRWTDLNYGYTF. The CDR3 region has the DNA TGTGCCAGCAGATGGACAGATCTTAACTATGGCTACACCTTC.

In this sample, this clonotype turned up a few times. The V call is TRBV20-1, the J call TRBJ1-2; D is perhaps TRBD1 (5 bases). This CDR3 contains 14 residues. The germline V gene encodes CDR1 DFQATT and CDR2 SNEGSKA (reference sequence). Trimming pared 0 bases from V and 4 bases from J, leaving 12 bases between. The CDR3 reads CSARERGTGYGYTF. The DNA for the CDR3 is TGCAGTGCTAGAGAACGGGGCACGGGCTATGGCTACACCTTC.

A remark on this clonotype: A read error may be the cause here, since a much bigger clone is one base away. This sequence joins TRBV6-6 and TRBJ1-5, with TRBD1 as a possible D gene (5 bases). From germline, CDR1 is MNHNY and CDR2 SVGAGI (reference sequence). V lost 7 bases, J lost 1 base, and 8 bases lay in between. The CDR3 contains 13 residues. The CDR3 protein is CASTRDSNQPQHF. CDR3 DNA sequence: TGTGCCAGCACCCGGGACAGCAATCAGCCCCAGCATTTT.

This clonotype appeared a few times. The chain couples TRBV19 to TRBJ1-2; 8 nucleotides align to TRBD1. In germline, CDR1 is LNHDA, CDR2 SQIVND (reference sequence). The CDR3 is 13 amino acids. V shed 7 bases, J shed 3 bases, and the junction held 4 bases outside the gene matches. CDR3 sequence: CASTGGGYYGYTF. CDR3 bases: TGTGCCAGTACAGGGGGCGGCTACTATGGCTACACCTTC.

This rearrangement joins TRBV7-9 to TRBJ1-5, with D perhaps matching TRBD1 (5 bases). CDR1 is SEHNR, CDR2 FQNEAQ, per germline (reference sequence). The CDR3 totals 13 residues. Trimming removed 4 bases from V and 5 bases from J, with 9 bases in between. CDR3 amino acids: CASSWGRDQPQHF. In DNA, the CDR3 is TGTGCCAGCAGCTGGGGGAGGGATCAGCCCCAGCATTTT.

The chain has TRBV7-2 and TRBJ2-7; tentatively, D is TRBD2 (5 bases). The CDR3 has 14 amino acids. CDR1 SGHTA and CDR2 FQGNSA come from the germline V gene. Trimming left V 3 bases short and J 5 bases short, with 14 bases between. CDR3 amino acids: CASSFVTRADEQYF. The CDR3 DNA reads TGTGCCAGCAGCTTCGTTACTAGAGCCGACGAGCAGTACTTC.

The chain joins TRBV4-1 to TRBJ1-1; D is undetermined. This CDR3 comprises 14 residues. Germline V gene data show CDR1 as MGHRA and CDR2 as YSYEKL. V lost 0 bases to trimming and J lost 4 bases, with 9 bases between them. CDR3 in amino acids: CASSQELPATEAFF. CDR3 coding DNA: TGCGCCAGCAGCCAAGAATTGCCTGCCACTGAAGCTTTCTTT.

This clonotype was counted between two and nine times. V is TRBV7-3 and J is TRBJ1-5, with 8 positions matching TRBD1. Germline V gives CDR1 SGHTA, CDR2 FQGTGA. CDR3 length: 15 residues. V dropped 4 bases and J dropped 8; count of bases not matched to a gene: 10. Here the CDR3 reads CASSSNDRGGEPQHF. The DNA of the CDR3 is TGTGCCAGCAGCTCCAACGACAGGGGAGGGGAGCCCCAGCATTTT.